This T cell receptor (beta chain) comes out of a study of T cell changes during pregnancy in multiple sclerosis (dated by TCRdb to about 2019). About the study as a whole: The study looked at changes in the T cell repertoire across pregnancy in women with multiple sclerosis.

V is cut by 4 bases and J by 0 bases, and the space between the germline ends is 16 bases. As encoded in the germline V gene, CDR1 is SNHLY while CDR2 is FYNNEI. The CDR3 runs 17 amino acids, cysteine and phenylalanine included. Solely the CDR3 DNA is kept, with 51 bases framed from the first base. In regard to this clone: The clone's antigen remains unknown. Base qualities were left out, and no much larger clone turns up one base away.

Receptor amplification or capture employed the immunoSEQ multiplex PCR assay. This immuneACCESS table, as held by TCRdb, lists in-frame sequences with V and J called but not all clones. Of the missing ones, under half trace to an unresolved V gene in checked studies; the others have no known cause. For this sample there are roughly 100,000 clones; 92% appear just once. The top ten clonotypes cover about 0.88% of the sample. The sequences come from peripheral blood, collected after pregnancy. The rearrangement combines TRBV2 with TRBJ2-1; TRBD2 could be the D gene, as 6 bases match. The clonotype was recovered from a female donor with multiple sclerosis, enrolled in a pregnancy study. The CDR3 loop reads CASSGTKPESSYNEQFF. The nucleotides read TGTGCCAGCAGTGGGACTAAGCCGGAGAGCTCCTACAATGAGCAGTTCTTC.